This T cell receptor beta chain was sequenced for a study of long-term antiretroviral therapy in people with HIV. The V gene end was trimmed by 7 bases and the J gene end by 6 bases; junction bases not matched to a gene: 7. CDR1 SNHLY and CDR2 FYNNEI come from the germline V gene. The CDR3 is made up of 15 amino acids. Survey level was the resolution at which the v3.0 immunoSEQ assay ran. Sequencing aimed to cover about 35,000-55,000 T-cell genomes per sample. The data were produced by immunoSEQ multiplex PCR, yet TCRdb's version contains in-frame clones alone and is incomplete. In the table there are fewer than 35,000 clones, over 65% of which are singletons.

The specimen was unsorted PBMCs, collected 2 years after starting antiretroviral therapy. This chain uses TRBV2 with TRBJ2-1; 12 nucleotides agree with TRBD2. The origin of this receptor is a woman between 50 and 59 years old with HIV. The CDR3 DNA follows: TGTGCCAGCAAGACGGCTAGCGGGGGGGCCAATGAGCAGTTCTTC. It encodes CASKTASGGANEQFF.